The clone carrying this T cell receptor (beta chain) was counted a single time. Its specificity is not known. The data are from a study of tumor-infiltrating lymphocytes in primary liver carcinoma. Study-wide context: Samples returned roughly 3.5 to 8 million productive TCRbeta reads, a yield that was similar across tissue types.

A constant-region primer primed TCR beta cDNA synthesis from about 550 ng of total RNA. Nested multiplex PCR, run for three rounds with slightly modified ARM-PCR, yielded TCR beta libraries. The two initial PCR rounds, nine to eleven cycles each, used TRBV1-TRBV30 forward and C-beta reverse primers. TCRdb called the multiplex PCR reads again in MiXCR, with one record for every CDR3 protein. Seen here are roughly 100,000 distinct CDR3 sequences, approximately 82% observed once, and the top ten hold under 25%. Study conclusions and caveats: Tumors had a significantly higher top-250-clone fraction than blood (p = 0.039).

CDR1 is MDHEN, CDR2 SYDVKM, per germline. V was clipped by 6 bases and J by 15 bases, with 18 bases between them. This CDR3 spans 12 amino acids. Unsorted bulk tissue (about 19-33 mg) underwent RNA and DNA co-extraction. This receptor was identified in a man in his forties with primary liver carcinoma and hepatitis B virus infection. Sequenced material: liver tumor tissue from sampling region 3. The subset was: tumor region T3, left-lateral pole. This chain links TRBV28 with TRBJ2-4; possibly TRBD1 for D (5 bases). The CDR3 here is CASRRLQVVGYF. CDR3 DNA sequence: TGTGCCAGCAGGAGGTTACAGGTGGTGGGGTACTTC.